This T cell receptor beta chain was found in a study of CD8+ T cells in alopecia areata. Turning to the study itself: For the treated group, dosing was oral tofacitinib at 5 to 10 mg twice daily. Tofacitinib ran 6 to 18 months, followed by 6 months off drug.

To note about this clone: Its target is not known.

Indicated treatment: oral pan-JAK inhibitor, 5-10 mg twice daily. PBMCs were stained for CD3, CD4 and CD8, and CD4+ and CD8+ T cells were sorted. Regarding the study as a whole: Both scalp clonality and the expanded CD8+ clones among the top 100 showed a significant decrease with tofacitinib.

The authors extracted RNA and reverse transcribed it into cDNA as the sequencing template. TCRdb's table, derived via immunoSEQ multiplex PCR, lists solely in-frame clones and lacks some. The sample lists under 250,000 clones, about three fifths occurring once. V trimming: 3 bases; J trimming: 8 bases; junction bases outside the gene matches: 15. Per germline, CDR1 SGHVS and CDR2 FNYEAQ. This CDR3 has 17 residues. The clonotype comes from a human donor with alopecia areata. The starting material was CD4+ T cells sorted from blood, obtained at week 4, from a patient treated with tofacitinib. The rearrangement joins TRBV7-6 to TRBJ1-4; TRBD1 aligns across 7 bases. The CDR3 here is CASSLGQSPGDREKLFF. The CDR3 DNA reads TGTGCCAGCAGCTTGGGACAGTCGCCCGGAGACCGGGAAAAACTGTTTTTT.